This entry lists 19 T cell receptor beta chains sequenced from one sample in a study of post-analysis software for immune sequencing data. Whole-study results and caveats: TRBV5-6, TRBV5-1 and TRBV20-1 were among five TRBV segments more frequent in patients than controls.

cDNA libraries for TCR beta contained unique molecular identifiers. TCRdb independently ran MiXCR on the PCR reads; one entry per CDR3 protein. There are about 540,000 distinct CDR3 sequences in the sample; around a third occur only once, and approximately 5.4% lies in the top ten. These receptors have no known antigen. Sequenced: blood. These TCRs come from a girl between 2 and 17 years old with multiple sclerosis.

Many counts were recorded for this clonotype. V and J are TRBV6-1 and TRBJ1-2; the D gene is possibly TRBD1 (5 bases). Germline V gene sequence: CDR1 MNHNS, CDR2 SASEGT. Trimming cost V 7 bases and J 8 bases, with 14 bases left between them. The CDR3 loop spans 12 amino acids. The CDR3 DNA follows: TGTGCCAGCACCTTATCAGGGAGCGGCTACACCTTC. As protein: CASTLSGSGYTF.

V is TRBV12-3 or TRBV12-4 and J is TRBJ2-2; 8 nucleotides align to TRBD2. Losses at the gene ends were 5 bases for V and 5 bases for J; bases not matched to a gene: 10. CDR3 size: 16 residues. In DNA form, the CDR3 reads TGTGCCAGCAGTCGATCAGCGGGGGCCGGAACCGGGGAGCTGTTTTTT. As protein: CASSRSAGAGTGELFF.

This clonotype has only a few counts. V usage is TRBV4-2 and J usage is TRBJ2-7, with TRBD1 matching over 8 bases. The V and J ends lost 0 bases and 3 bases, in that order; junction bases with no gene match: 1. Germline-derived CDR1 and CDR2 are LGHNA and YNFKEQ. The CDR3 has 14 residues. CDR3 residues: CASSQDTGGYEQYF. In DNA, the CDR3 is TGTGCCAGCAGCCAAGATACAGGGGGCTACGAGCAGTACTTC.

This clonotype was found a few times. The rearrangement links TRBV5-1 to TRBJ2-3; the D gene could be TRBD1 or TRBD2 (6 bases each). Germline CDR1 and CDR2: SGHRS and YFSETQ. This CDR3 contains 16 residues. V lost 1 base and J lost 5, with 17 bases in between. The CDR3 DNA reads as TGCGCCAGCAGCTTGATGGTCGGAGGGGGAGAAGATACGCAGTATTTT. Its translation: CASSLMVGGGEDTQYF.

The chain recombines TRBV5-1 with TRBJ2-3; TRBD2 is a possible D gene (5 bases). The germline gives CDR1 SGHRS, CDR2 YFSETQ. The CDR3 sequence is 14 residues long. Trimming removed 5 bases at V and 1 base at J, with 11 bases between. DNA of the CDR3: TGCGCCAGCAGTTCCCGGGGTGGCACAGATACGCAGTATTTT. It translates to CASSSRGGTDTQYF. Complete variable domain (other parts from reference TRBV5-1 and TRBJ2-3): KAGVTQTPRYLIKTRGQQVTLSCSPISGHRSVSWYQQTPGQGLQFLFEYFSETQRNKGNFPGRFSGRQFSNSRSEMNVSTLELGDSALYLCASSSRGGTDTQYFGPGTRLTVL.

The V call is TRBV10-3, the J call TRBJ1-1; 7 bases agree with TRBD1. Losses at the gene ends were 2 bases for V and 4 bases for J; bases not matched to a gene: 1. The CDR3 has 13 amino acids. Germline CDR1 is ENHRY and CDR2 is SYGVKD. The CDR3 DNA sequence: TGTGCCATCAGTGAGCAGGGGGGCACTGAAGCTTTCTTT. Protein: CAISEQGGTEAFF.

This clonotype showed up just once. CDR3 in amino acids: CASSHFGPSGPDTQYF. The CDR3, as DNA: TGTGCCAGCAGCCATTTCGGACCATCAGGACCAGATACGCAGTATTTT. This chain joins TRBV3-1 and TRBJ2-3; D is unclear. The CDR3 totals 16 residues. From germline, CDR1 is LGHDT and CDR2 YNNKEL (reference sequence). V lost 3 bases and J 4 bases, leaving 17 bases between the germline ends.

The chain carries TRBV20-1 and TRBJ2-3; TRBD2 aligns across 13 bases. The CDR3 consists of 16 residues. J gave up 0 bases and V 7 bases, and 7 bases lay outside the gene matches. Germline V lookup: CDR1 DFQATT, CDR2 SNEGSKA (reference sequence). The CDR3 bases are TGCAGTGGCCCGCGACTAGCGGGGGGTAGCACAGATACGCAGTATTTT. Translating it yields CSGPRLAGGSTDTQYF.

This clonotype was found a few times. The genes are TRBV10-3 and TRBJ2-5; D unresolved. Germline CDR1 ENHRY, CDR2 SYGVKD. The CDR3 runs to 12 residues. Between the trimmed V and J ends, which lost 7 bases and 11 bases, there was a span of 17 bases. The CDR3 nucleotides read TGTGCCATCAAATCAACGGCTGCTGGGCAGTACTTC. This translates into CAIKSTAAGQYF.

Only one count was recorded for this clonotype. CDR3 region: CASSLPGTGFARNTEAFF. The CDR3 region has the DNA TGTGCCAGCAGTCTGCCAGGGACAGGGTTTGCGAGGAACACTGAAGCTTTCTTT. The chain employs TRBV7-2 and TRBJ1-1; TRBD1 matches at 9 bases. Germline loops: CDR1 SGHTA, CDR2 FQGNSA. The CDR3 runs 18 residues. V dropped 6 bases and J dropped 1; count of bases not matched to a gene: 15. Together with reference TRBV7-2 and TRBJ1-1, the CDR3 gives the full variable domain: GAGVSQSPSNKVTEKGKDVELRCDPISGHTALYWYRQSLGQGLEFLIYFQGNSAPDKSGLPSDRFSAERTGGSVSTLTIQRTQQEDSAVYLCASSLPGTGFARNTEAFFGQGTRLTVV.

This clonotype was observed a few times. The genes are TRBV29-1 and TRBJ1-1, with 10 nucleotides matching TRBD1. This CDR3 is built from 15 residues. V trimming: 5 bases; J trimming: 1 base; junction bases outside the gene matches: 7. Germline CDR1 and CDR2: SQVTM and ANQGSEA. The CDR3 loop is CSVTGTGAGNTEAFF. CDR3 in DNA: TGCAGCGTTACCGGGACAGGGGCGGGGAACACTGAAGCTTTCTTT.

V and J are TRBV10-3 and TRBJ2-5; D not resolved. This CDR3 has 14 residues. Germline CDR1 is ENHRY and CDR2 is SYGVKD. V shed 3 bases and J shed 2 bases, with 10 bases lying between them. The chain's CDR3 is CAISDFGLQETQYF. CDR3 nucleotide sequence: TGTGCCATCAGTGACTTTGGGCTACAAGAGACCCAGTACTTC.

This clonotype has at least ten counts. The chain couples TRBV27 to TRBJ2-3; 7 bases match TRBD1. The V gene end was trimmed by 6 bases and the J gene end by 1 base; junction bases not matched to a gene: 1. Per the germline V gene, CDR1 is MNHEY and CDR2 is SMNVEV (reference sequence). The CDR3 has 13 amino acids. The CDR3 is CASRGTGTDTQYF. DNA for the CDR3: TGTGCCAGCAGGGGGACAGGCACAGATACGCAGTATTTT.

The J gene is TRBJ2-3, the V gene TRBV5-1; 7 nucleotides match TRBD2. V gave up 4 bases and J gave up 1 base; unmatched junction bases: 9. The CDR3 consists of 16 residues. Germline CDR1 SGHRS, CDR2 YFSETQ. For the CDR3, the DNA is TGCGCCAGCAGCCTGGGACTAACCGATCGCACAGATACGCAGTATTTT. Translation gives CASSLGLTDRTDTQYF.

The V call is TRBV6-6, the J call TRBJ2-1, with a tentative D call TRBD1 (5 bases). Trimming left V 2 bases short and J 6 bases short, with 20 bases between. The CDR3 has 17 residues. Germline values: CDR1 MNHNY, CDR2 SVGAGI (reference sequence). The CDR3 coding sequence is TGTGCCAGCAGTTACGGCCGTTGGTCCAGGGTCGGCAATGAGCAGTTCTTC. Translation gives CASSYGRWSRVGNEQFF.

J is TRBJ2-1 and V is TRBV2; TRBD2 agrees at 15 bases. Trimming at V came to 10 bases and at J to 7 bases, leaving 8 bases not matched to a gene. Germline CDR1 SNHLY, CDR2 FYNNEI. The CDR3 sequence is 15 residues long. The CDR3 region is CAKGTSGGMGNEQFF. CDR3 DNA sequence: TGTGCCAAAGGGACTAGCGGGGGGATGGGGAATGAGCAGTTCTTC.

The chain couples TRBV6-6 to TRBJ2-3; TRBD2 matches 7 bases. V trimming: 3 bases; J trimming: 4 bases; junction bases outside the gene matches: 7. From germline, CDR1 is MNHNY and CDR2 SVGAGI (reference sequence). This CDR3 has 15 amino acids. This CDR3 is CASSYSGGAADTQYF. The CDR3 DNA follows: TGTGCCAGCAGTTATTCGGGGGGTGCCGCAGATACGCAGTATTTT.

The V call is TRBV5-1, the J call TRBJ2-3; TRBD2 agrees at 8 bases. The CDR3 runs to 15 residues. Germline V CDR1 and CDR2: SGHRS, YFSETQ. J gave up 5 bases and V 2 bases, and 7 bases lay outside the gene matches. CDR3: CASSFTRGGRDTQYF. CDR3 nucleotide sequence: TGCGCCAGCAGCTTTACCCGGGGGGGCAGAGATACGCAGTATTTT.

In this sample, this clonotype turned up a few times. The chain joins TRBV6-5 to TRBJ1-5; 7 bases line up with TRBD1. Losses at the gene ends were 6 bases for V and 2 bases for J; bases not matched to a gene: 7. The CDR3 has 15 amino acids. Germline CDR1 and CDR2: MNHEY and SVGAGI. CDR3 sequence (DNA): TGTGCCAGCAGGATGACAGGGATGGGCAATCAGCCCCAGCATTTT. Protein sequence: CASRMTGMGNQPQHF.